The text below deals with one T cell receptor beta chain. The antigen remains undetermined. The sample belongs to a study of T cells in Graves' hyperthyroidism and ophthalmopathy. The V gene lost 5 bases and the J gene lost 2 bases, with 13 bases spanning the gap. The CDR3 has 15 amino acids. Germline V gene lookup returns CDR1 SGHTA and CDR2 FQGNSA. With a duration under 2 months, the hyperthyroidism was newly diagnosed in patients aged 18 to 65. Findings and limits, study-wide: A model of 13 V-J pairs discriminated ophthalmopathy from stable hyperthyroidism. Most expanded thyroid clonotypes above 0.001 also appeared in blood. Ophthalmopathy onset followed model prediction by a median around 6.6 months.

RNA transcripts served as the template for amplifying TCR beta CDR3 regions. When the TCR CDR3 underwent first-round RT-PCR, the HTBI primer set was used. One entry per CDR3 protein, called by TCRdb with MiXCR from the multiplex PCR reads. The table has about 760,000 distinct CDR3 sequences, roughly 32% seen once; the top ten hold roughly 30%. The chain links TRBV7-2 to TRBJ1-3; D might be TRBD1 (5 bases). The clonotype comes from a woman in her thirties or forties with Graves' hyperthyroidism. Sequenced input: blood. This CDR3 reads CASSPVRATGNTIYF. The CDR3, as DNA: TGTGCCAGCAGCCCGGTCAGGGCTACTGGAAACACCATATATTTT.